Listed below are T cell receptor beta chains from one sample, sequenced in a study of blood T cell repertoires in COVID-19. Clones were sequenced by immunoSEQ multiplex PCR, and TCRdb holds only the in-frame ones, with some missing. The sample includes tens of thousands of clones, roughly 89% seen only once; the top ten take about 5.2%. The sequenced sample consisted of peripheral blood. Receptors originate from an elderly woman with active COVID-19. Both conserved end residues are part of each CDR3. D genes are given only for firm matches. Some rows mark clone size as missing; the rest say once, few, many or name a class of expanded clone.

cdr3_nt cdr3_aa v_call clone_size j_call d_call
TGCAGTGCTAGTAGACTAGCCTCCTCTCCCATAGATACGCAGTATTTT CSASRLASSPIDTQYF TRBV20-1 NA TRBJ2-3 TRBD2
TGTGCCAGCAGTTCGTCCCGGACAGGGGAGAAAAACTATGGCTACACCTTC CASSSSRTGEKNYGYTF TRBV28 NA TRBJ1-2 TRBD1
TGTGCCAGCAGCTCCCCAGGGGCAGGTCCCAATCAGCCCCAGCATTTT CASSSPGAGPNQPQHF TRBV6-2/TRBV6-3 NA TRBJ1-5 NA
TGTGCCAGCAGTTACCCAGATGAAGCTTTCTTT CASSYPDEAFF TRBV6-6 few TRBJ1-1 NA
TGTGCCAGCAGCGGGACAGGGTGGTGGGAGACCCAGTACTTC CASSGTGWWETQYF TRBV7-9 NA TRBJ2-5 TRBD1
TGTGCCAGCAGCCCTAGTATTTCCAGGGGAAATGGCTACACCTTC CASSPSISRGNGYTF TRBV5-4 once TRBJ1-2 NA
TGTGCCAGCAGTGAATTCGCAGGGGGCTATCGCTACACCTTC CASSEFAGGYRYTF TRBV25-1 few TRBJ1-2 TRBD1
TGTGCCAGCAGTTCTAGCGGGATCTCCTACAATGAGCAGTTCTTC CASSSSGISYNEQFF TRBV28 NA TRBJ2-1 TRBD2
TGTGCCAGCAGCCAAGGGAGGACAGTCGAGCAGTACTTC CASSQGRTVEQYF TRBV3-1/TRBV3-2 once TRBJ2-7 NA
TGTGCCAGCAGCCTGGGACTAGCGGGCTCCTACAATGAGCAGTTCTTC CASSLGLAGSYNEQFF TRBV7-3 NA TRBJ2-1 TRBD2
TGTGCCTGGTCGGCAGGACAGACCTACGAGCAGTACTTC CAWSAGQTYEQYF TRBV30 NA TRBJ2-7 NA
TGTGCCAGCAGTTCGGGACAGGGACCCCAGCATTTT CASSSGQGPQHF TRBV12-3/TRBV12-4 NA TRBJ1-5 TRBD1
TGTGCCAGCAGCCAAGAGGAGTGGCGCTTTATGGACACTCGAAGGGAGCTGTTTTTT CASSQEEWRFMDTRRELFF TRBV14 NA TRBJ2-2 NA
TGTGCCAGCAGCTTAGGACAGGCCAGCACAGATACGCAGTATTTT CASSLGQASTDTQYF TRBV7-3 NA TRBJ2-3 TRBD1
TGTGCCAGCAGCCCCGTGGTAGCGGGAGTGAGGAATGAGCAGTTCTTC CASSPVVAGVRNEQFF TRBV7-2 NA TRBJ2-1 TRBD2
TGTGCCAGCAGCTTAGAGTCGTTATCTCCCCGGGAGCTGTTTTTT CASSLESLSPRELFF TRBV11-2 once TRBJ2-2 NA
TGTGCCAGCAGCTCGAGGACAGACAGCACAGATACGCAGTATTTT CASSSRTDSTDTQYF TRBV9 NA TRBJ2-3 NA
TGTGCCAGCAGCTTAGCAGCTAGCGGGAGCTATGAGCAGTTCTTC CASSLAASGSYEQFF TRBV7-2 NA TRBJ2-1 TRBD2
TGTGCCAGTAGTATAAAGGGACTAGCGGGAGGACAAGAGACCCAGTACTTC CASSIKGLAGGQETQYF TRBV19 once TRBJ2-5 TRBD2
TGCGCCAGCAGCCAAGATACAGGGACCAGCAATCAGCCCCAGCATTTT CASSQDTGTSNQPQHF TRBV4-1 medium-sized TRBJ1-5 NA
TGTGCCAGCTCACCTTACTTCGGACAGGGAGGCACAGATACGCAGTATTTT CASSPYFGQGGTDTQYF TRBV18 NA TRBJ2-3 TRBD1
TGTGCCAGCTCGGGGTATTGGCCCCAGCATTTT CASSGYWPQHF TRBV28 NA TRBJ1-5 NA
TGTGCCAGCAGCTTCGGCGGGCATCGGTCCTACGAGCAGTACTTC CASSFGGHRSYEQYF TRBV5-6 NA TRBJ2-7 NA
TGTGCCAGCAGCCGACTAGCAGGTAGCACAGATACGCAGTATTTT CASSRLAGSTDTQYF TRBV2 NA TRBJ2-3 TRBD2
TGTGCCAGCAGTGAAGACCTTTTTCACAGGACAGATACCTACGAGCAGTACTTC CASSEDLFHRTDTYEQYF TRBV2 NA TRBJ2-7 NA
TGCAGTGTCCCGAACTTCAATGAGCAGTTCTTC CSVPNFNEQFF TRBV20-1 NA TRBJ2-1 NA
TGCGCCAGCAGCCCTGGACAGGGGAGGCAGCCCCAGCATTTT CASSPGQGRQPQHF TRBV5-1 NA TRBJ1-5 TRBD1
TGTGCCAGCAACAGTTACTTTGAAGCTAACTATGGCTACACCTTC CASNSYFEANYGYTF TRBV6-8 NA TRBJ1-2 NA